This T cell receptor (beta chain) was retrieved from a study of early T cells in non-severe SARS-CoV-2 infection. Study-level findings and limits: Matching results from VDJdb favored anti-spike CD8 responses, leaving private and CD4 specificities undetected.

In the library, individual cDNA molecules carried attached unique molecular identifiers. TCRdb re-analysed the 5' RACE reads in MiXCR, keeping a single row per CDR3 protein. The sample has approximately 70,000 distinct CDR3 sequences, 10% to 15% seen once; the top ten hold 4% to 5.5%. Inclusive of both ends, the CDR3 amounts to 14 amino acids. On this clonotype: Its cognate antigen is unknown. A much more abundant neighbour one base away suggests this may be a read error. It is unclear where the CDR3 begins or ends on the DNA, so no DNA is shown, and the CDR3 is as TCRdb lists it.

The chain is built from TRBV12-3 or TRBV12-4 and TRBJ2-7; the D call TRBD1 from the table was never checked on the DNA. The sample was whole blood. The sequence came from an adult who was a healthcare worker with PCR-confirmed SARS-CoV-2 infection or an uninfected control (not recorded which). The CDR3 reads CASRAGHSSYEQYF.